This T cell receptor (beta chain) is drawn from a study of T cell repertoires in cytomegalovirus infection. Study details: CMV infection plus the matching HLA type was flagged by public TCR beta signatures. The study's findings and limits: Summed frequency of public TCR beta families distinguished CMV carriers with the relevant HLA. In two of eight donors, the top clonotype was HLA-C-restricted CMV-specific.

MiXCR was run by TCRdb on the reads, yielding one entry per CDR3 protein. The sample lists 150,000 to 200,000 distinct CDR3 sequences; roughly 27% were seen once. On this clonotype itself: What it recognizes is unknown.

This CDR3 spans 18 amino acids. J gave up 0 bases and V 6 bases, and 11 bases lay outside the gene matches. The chain employs TRBV12-3 or TRBV12-4 and TRBJ1-5, with 10 bases aligning to TRBD1. Sequencing input: PBMCs. The clonotype was recovered from a human donor in good health (CMV status not recorded). Some clones in this sample may be carry-over from other donors' samples. The CDR3 loop is CASSAGTGDIYSNQPQHF. In DNA form, the CDR3 reads TGTGCCAGCAGCGCCGGGACAGGGGATATATATAGCAATCAGCCCCAGCATTTT.